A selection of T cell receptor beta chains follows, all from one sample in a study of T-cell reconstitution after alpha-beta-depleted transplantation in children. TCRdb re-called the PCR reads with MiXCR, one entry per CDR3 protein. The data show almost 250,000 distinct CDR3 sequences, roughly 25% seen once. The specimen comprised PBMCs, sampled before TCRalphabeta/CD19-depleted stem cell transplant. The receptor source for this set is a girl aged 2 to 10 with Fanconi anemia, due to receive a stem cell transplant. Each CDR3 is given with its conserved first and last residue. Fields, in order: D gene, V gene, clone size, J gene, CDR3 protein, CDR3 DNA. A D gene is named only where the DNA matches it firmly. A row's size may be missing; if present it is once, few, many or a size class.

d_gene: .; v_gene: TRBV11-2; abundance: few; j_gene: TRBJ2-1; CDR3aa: CASSTSPGAYNEQFF; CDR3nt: TGTGCCAGCAGCACCAGCCCCGGGGCGTACAATGAGCAGTTCTTC
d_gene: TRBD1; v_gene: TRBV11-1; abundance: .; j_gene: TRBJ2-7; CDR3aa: CASSSQWGQGFYEQYF; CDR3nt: TGTGCCAGCAGCTCGCAATGGGGACAGGGGTTCTACGAGCAGTACTTC
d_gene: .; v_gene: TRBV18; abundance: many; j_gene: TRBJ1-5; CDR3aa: CASSPGSNQPQHF; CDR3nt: TGTGCCAGCTCACCGGGGTCCAATCAGCCCCAGCATTTT
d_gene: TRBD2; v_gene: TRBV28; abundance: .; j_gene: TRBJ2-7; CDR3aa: CASSSAGGSPDEQYF; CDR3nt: TGTGCCAGCAGTTCGGCGGGGGGGAGCCCGGACGAGCAGTACTTC
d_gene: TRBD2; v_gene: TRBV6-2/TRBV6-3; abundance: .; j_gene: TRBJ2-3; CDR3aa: CASILAGGQWDTQYF; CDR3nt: TGTGCCAGCATACTAGCGGGAGGGCAATGGGATACGCAGTATTTT
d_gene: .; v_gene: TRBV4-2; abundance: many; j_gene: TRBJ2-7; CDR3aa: CASSQGTGGTEQYF; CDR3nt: TGTGCCAGCAGCCAAGGGACCGGCGGAACGGAGCAGTACTTC
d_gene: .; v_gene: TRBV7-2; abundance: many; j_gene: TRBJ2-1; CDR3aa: CASSLGIEQFF; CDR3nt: TGTGCCAGCAGCTTAGGAATAGAGCAGTTCTTC
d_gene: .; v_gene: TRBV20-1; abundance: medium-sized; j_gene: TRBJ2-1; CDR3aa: CSASAFLASANNEQFF; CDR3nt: TGCAGTGCTAGTGCTTTTTTGGCTAGCGCCAACAATGAGCAGTTCTTC
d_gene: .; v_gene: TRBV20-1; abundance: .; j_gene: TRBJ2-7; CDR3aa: CSASTRTSYEQYF; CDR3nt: TGCAGTGCTAGCACCAGGACCTCCTACGAGCAGTACTTC
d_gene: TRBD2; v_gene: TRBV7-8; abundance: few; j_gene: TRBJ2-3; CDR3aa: CASSYRETPGLAGGSTQYF; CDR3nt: TGTGCCAGCAGCTACAGAGAGACACCGGGACTAGCGGGAGGGTCGACGCAGTATTTT
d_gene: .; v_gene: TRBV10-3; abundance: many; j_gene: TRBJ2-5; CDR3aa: CAIGSGFGETQYF; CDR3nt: TGTGCCATCGGATCGGGTTTCGGGGAGACCCAGTACTTC
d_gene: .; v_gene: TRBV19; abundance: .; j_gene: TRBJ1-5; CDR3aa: CASSRTVNSNQPQHF; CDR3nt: TGTGCCAGTAGCCGGACAGTCAATAGCAATCAGCCCCAGCATTTT
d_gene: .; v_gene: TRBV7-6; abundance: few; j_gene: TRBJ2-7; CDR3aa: CASSLTDEGYEQYF; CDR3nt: TGTGCCAGCAGCTTGACAGACGAGGGCTACGAGCAGTACTTC
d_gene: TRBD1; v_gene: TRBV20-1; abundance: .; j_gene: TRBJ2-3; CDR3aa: CSATPGQGTDTQYF; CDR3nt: TGCAGTGCTACGCCGGGACAGGGCACAGATACGCAGTATTTT
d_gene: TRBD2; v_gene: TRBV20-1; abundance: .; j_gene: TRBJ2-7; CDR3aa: CSALSGLLPEQYF; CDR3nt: TGCAGTGCTCTCTCGGGACTACTTCCCGAGCAGTACTTC
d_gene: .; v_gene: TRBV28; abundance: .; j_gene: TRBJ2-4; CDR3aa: CASSSRPLDRRYF; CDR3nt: TGTGCCAGCAGTTCCCGACCCCTCGACAGACGGTACTTC
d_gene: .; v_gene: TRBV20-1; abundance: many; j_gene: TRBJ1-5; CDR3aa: CSAGRFNQPQHF; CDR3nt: TGCAGTGCGGGGAGGTTCAATCAGCCCCAGCATTTT
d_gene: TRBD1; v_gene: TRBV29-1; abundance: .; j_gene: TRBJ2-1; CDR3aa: CSVMSGGGPTYNEQFF; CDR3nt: TGCAGCGTGATGTCAGGGGGTGGTCCTACCTACAATGAGCAGTTCTTC
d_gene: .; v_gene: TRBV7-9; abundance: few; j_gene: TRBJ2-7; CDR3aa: CASSLVPGKLDEQYF; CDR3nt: TGTGCCAGCAGCTTAGTACCAGGGAAACTGGACGAGCAGTACTTC
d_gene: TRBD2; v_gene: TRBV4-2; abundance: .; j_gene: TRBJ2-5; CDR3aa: CASSQRPSGRAGETQYF; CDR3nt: TGTGCCAGCAGCCAACGGCCTAGCGGGAGGGCCGGTGAGACCCAGTACTTC
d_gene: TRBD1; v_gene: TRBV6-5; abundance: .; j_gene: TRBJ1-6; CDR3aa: CASSLRQGAYNSPLHF; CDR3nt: TGTGCCAGCAGTTTGCGACAGGGGGCCTATAATTCACCCCTCCACTTT
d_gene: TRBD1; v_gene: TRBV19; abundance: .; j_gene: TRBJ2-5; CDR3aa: CASRPVGTVQETQYF; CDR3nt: TGTGCCAGTCGACCGGTCGGGACAGTCCAAGAGACCCAGTACTTC
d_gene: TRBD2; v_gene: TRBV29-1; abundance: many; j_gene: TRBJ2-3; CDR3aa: CSVDNLLAGGWSTDTQYF; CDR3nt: TGCAGCGTTGATAATCTCTTAGCGGGAGGTTGGAGCACAGATACGCAGTATTTT
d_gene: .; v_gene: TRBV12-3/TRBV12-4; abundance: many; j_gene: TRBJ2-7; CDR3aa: CAIKAITGPRVYEQYF; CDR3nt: TGTGCCATTAAAGCCATCACAGGGCCTCGGGTCTACGAGCAGTACTTC
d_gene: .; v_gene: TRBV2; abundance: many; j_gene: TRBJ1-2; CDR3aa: CASRLPDNYGYTF; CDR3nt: TGTGCCAGCAGATTGCCCGATAACTATGGCTACACCTTC
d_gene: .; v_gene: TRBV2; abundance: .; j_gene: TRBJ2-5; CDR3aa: CASSGERSYQETQYF; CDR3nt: TGTGCCAGCAGTGGAGAAAGGTCGTACCAAGAGACCCAGTACTTC
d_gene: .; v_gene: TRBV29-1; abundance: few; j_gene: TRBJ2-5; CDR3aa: CSVARVGETQYF; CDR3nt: TGCAGCGTTGCCAGGGTAGGAGAGACCCAGTACTTC
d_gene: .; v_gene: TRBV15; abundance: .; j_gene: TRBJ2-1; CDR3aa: CATSRVDEQFF; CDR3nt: TGTGCCACCAGCAGAGTCGATGAGCAGTTCTTC
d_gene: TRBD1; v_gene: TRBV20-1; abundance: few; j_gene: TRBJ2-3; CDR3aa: CSARRDSSTDTQYF; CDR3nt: TGCAGTGCTAGAAGGGACAGCAGCACAGATACGCAGTATTTT
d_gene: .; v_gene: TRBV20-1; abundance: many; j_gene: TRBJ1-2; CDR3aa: CSASSGDSGYTF; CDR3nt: TGCAGTGCTAGCTCAGGGGATTCTGGCTACACCTTC
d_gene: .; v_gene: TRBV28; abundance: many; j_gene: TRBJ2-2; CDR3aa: CASSLWGGDGGELFF; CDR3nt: TGTGCCAGCAGTTTATGGGGAGGAGATGGCGGGGAGCTGTTTTTT
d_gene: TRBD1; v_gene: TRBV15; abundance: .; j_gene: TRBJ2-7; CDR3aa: CDTSKDRAKAPLYEQYF; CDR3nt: TGTGACACCAGCAAGGACAGGGCGAAGGCCCCCCTCTACGAGCAGTACTTC
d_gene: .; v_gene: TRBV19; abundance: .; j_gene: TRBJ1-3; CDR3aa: CASSTAGTHGNTIYF; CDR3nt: TGTGCCAGTAGTACCGCCGGGACGCACGGAAACACCATATATTTT
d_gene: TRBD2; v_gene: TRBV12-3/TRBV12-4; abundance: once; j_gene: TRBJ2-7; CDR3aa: CASSQGTSGKHEQYF; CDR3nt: TGTGCCAGCAGTCAAGGGACTAGCGGGAAACACGAGCAGTACTTC
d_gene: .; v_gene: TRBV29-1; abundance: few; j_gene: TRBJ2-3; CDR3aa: CSVAPGLSTDTQYF; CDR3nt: TGCAGCGTTGCACCGGGACTTAGCACAGATACGCAGTATTTT
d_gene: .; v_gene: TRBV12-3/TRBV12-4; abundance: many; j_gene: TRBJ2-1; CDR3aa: CASSLRVGYRLEQFF; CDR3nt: TGTGCCAGCAGTTTACGGGTAGGGTACAGACTAGAGCAGTTCTTC
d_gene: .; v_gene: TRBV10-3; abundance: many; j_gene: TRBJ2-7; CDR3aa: CAIGEGELYEQYF; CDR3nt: TGTGCCATCGGAGAGGGAGAGTTATACGAGCAGTACTTC
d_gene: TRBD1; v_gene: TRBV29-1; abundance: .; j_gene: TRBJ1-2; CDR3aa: CSVVPRDRAYGYTF; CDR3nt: TGCAGCGTTGTACCCCGGGACAGGGCCTATGGCTACACCTTC
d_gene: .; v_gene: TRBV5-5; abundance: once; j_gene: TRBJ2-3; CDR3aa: CASSLLPSGTDTQYF; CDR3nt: TGTGCCAGCAGCTTACTACCCTCCGGCACAGATACGCAGTATTTT
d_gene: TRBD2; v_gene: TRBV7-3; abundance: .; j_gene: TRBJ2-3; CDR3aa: CASIKSRGLGSHTQYF; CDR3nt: TGTGCCAGCATAAAATCCCGGGGACTAGGATCCCATACGCAGTATTTT
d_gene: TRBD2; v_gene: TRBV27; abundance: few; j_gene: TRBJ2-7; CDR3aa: CASSSLAGAGQYF; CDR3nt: TGTGCCAGCAGTTCCCTAGCGGGAGCAGGGCAGTACTTC
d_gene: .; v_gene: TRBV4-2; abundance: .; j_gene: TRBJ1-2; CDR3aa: CASSLVPKQGEHGYTF; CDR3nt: TGTGCCAGCAGCCTGGTCCCCAAACAGGGAGAACACGGCTACACCTTC